This TCR beta chain was observed in a study of identical twins (dated by TCRdb to 2015 to 2016). As for the study more broadly: The study deep-sequenced TCR alpha and beta repertoires from monozygotic twins, unrelated adults of various ages and cord blood to test whether fetal clonotypes persist. Replicate twin experiments were performed at different times using different library preparation protocols to rule out contamination. The study at large found these results: Zero-insertion analyses could be partly confounded by invariant T cells such as MAIT and iNKT, though diverse VJ usage argued against such confounding for most clonotypes. Fewer insertions were carried by abundant cord blood beta clonotypes, a similar but weaker trend appeared in young adult naive repertoires, and no such trend appeared in memory repertoires. The excess sharing between twins in beta out-of-frame sequences was weaker because fewer shared sequences reduced the signal-to-noise ratio. Compared with coincidental sharing between unrelated individuals, an excess of low generation-probability sequences was observed among out-of-frame TCR alpha sequences shared between twins. Because the same donors could not be followed over many years, the conclusions relied on cross-sectional statistical analysis. Recombination models systematically underestimated out-of-frame TCR alpha sharing in monozygotic twins but agreed with sharing between unrelated individuals.

Library generation was performed with 5' RACE. The listed sequencing device is Illumina HiSeq 2000. Template switching added a universal primer binding site, and the final cDNA carried a unique molecular identifier that allowed TCR cDNA molecules to be counted accurately. Specific primers in the conserved constant-segment region were used to synthesize first-strand cDNA for the TCR alpha and beta chains. To control for contamination, every cDNA library was double barcoded, receiving both a SMART-Mk sample barcode and Illumina barcodes. Two successive PCR steps introduced TruSeq adapter sequences along with Illumina sample barcodes. Sequencing of the TCR alpha and beta cDNA libraries was done on the Illumina HiSeq platform using custom primers. The published analysis was carried out like this. MiGEC processed the raw reads to extract unique molecular identifiers, while MiXCR was used to determine the CDR3 positions. For each individual, recombination models were inferred using an EM algorithm with the repgenHMM and IGoR tools. The tcR package in R was used for shared clonotype analysis, with sharing normalized by the product of cloneset sizes. To study raw recombination free of thymic and clonal selection effects, out-of-frame nonproductive sequences were analyzed. TCRdb reran the public reads through fastp at Q25 and MiXCR, keeping productive beta chains. Records with the same CDR3 protein are collapsed into one entry carrying the most frequent genes and DNA. TCRdb's processing, not the authors', yielded these V and J calls. The sample records about 890,000 distinct CDR3 sequences, approximately 13% of which are singletons. Around 1.5% of the sample belongs to the ten largest clones.

V ends up 3 bases short and J 7 bases short, with an unmatched junction base count of 7. From the cysteine up to the phenylalanine, the CDR3 has a length of 14 residues. Only CDR3 DNA is held: 42 bases, read in frame from base 1. CDR1 and CDR2 were assigned from the germline V gene (reference sequence) as DFQATT and SNEGSKA. This clonotype occurred a few times. The antigen it binds to is not known. No base-level quality is on record; no much larger clone is a single base apart. Every donor was a healthy Caucasian. Three pairs of female monozygotic twins, all aged roughly 18 to 29 years, were included in the twin cohort. Peripheral blood mononuclear cells were the source from which RNA for the TCR libraries was isolated. The data were also submitted as part of a second study, on yellow fever vaccine responses in identical twins. Drawing on the second study: According to the authors, the vaccine-induced T cell response in identical twins seemed to be partly convergent and partly specific to each individual. Focusing on identical twins, the study followed the T cell clones that responded to the vaccine, and did so with precision.

The receptor chain draws on TRBV20-1 and TRBJ2-1; 9 middle bases align to TRBD2. Source material: PBMCs. This receptor was taken from a woman between 18 and 29 years old in good health. CDR3 protein: CSARVAGARNEQFF. The base sequence is TGCAGTGCTAGGGTAGCGGGAGCGAGGAATGAGCAGTTCTTC.